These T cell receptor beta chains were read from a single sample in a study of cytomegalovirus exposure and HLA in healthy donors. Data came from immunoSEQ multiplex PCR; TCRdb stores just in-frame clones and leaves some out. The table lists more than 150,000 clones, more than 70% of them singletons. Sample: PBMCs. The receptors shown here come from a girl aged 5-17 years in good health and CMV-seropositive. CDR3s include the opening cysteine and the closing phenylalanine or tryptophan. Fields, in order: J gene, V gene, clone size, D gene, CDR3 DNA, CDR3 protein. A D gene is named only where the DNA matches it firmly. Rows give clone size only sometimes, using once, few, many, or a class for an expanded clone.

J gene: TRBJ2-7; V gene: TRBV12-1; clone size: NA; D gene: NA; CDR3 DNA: TGTGCCAGCAGCTTTGTAATGATGCTAACCCAAGCAAGCTCCTACGAGCAGTACTTC; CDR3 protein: CASSFVMMLTQASSYEQYF
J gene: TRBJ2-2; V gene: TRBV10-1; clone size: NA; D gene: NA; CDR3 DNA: TGCGCCAGCAGTGTGTCCTTTACCGGGGAGCTGTTTTTT; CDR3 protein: CASSVSFTGELFF
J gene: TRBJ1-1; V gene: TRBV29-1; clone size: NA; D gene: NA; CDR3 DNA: TGCAGCGTTGAGGATTGGCAGGGGAAAGCTTTCTTT; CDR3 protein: CSVEDWQGKAFF
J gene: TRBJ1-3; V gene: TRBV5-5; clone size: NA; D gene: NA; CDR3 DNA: TGTGCCAGCAGCGTAGATCAAGGGGATGGAAACACCATATATTTT; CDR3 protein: CASSVDQGDGNTIYF
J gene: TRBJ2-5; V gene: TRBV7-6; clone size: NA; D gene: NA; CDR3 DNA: TGTGCCAGCAGCTTACGCCAAGAGACCCAGTACTTC; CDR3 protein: CASSLRQETQYF
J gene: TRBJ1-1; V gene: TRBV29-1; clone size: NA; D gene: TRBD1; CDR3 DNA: TGCAGCGTTGATTTGGTTGGGACAGCTAACACTGAAGCTTTCTTT; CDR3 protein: CSVDLVGTANTEAFF
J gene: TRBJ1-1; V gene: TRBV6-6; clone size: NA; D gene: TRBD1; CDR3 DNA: TGTGCCAGCAGTTTTGGACAGGTAAACACTGAAGCTTTCTTT; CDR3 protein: CASSFGQVNTEAFF
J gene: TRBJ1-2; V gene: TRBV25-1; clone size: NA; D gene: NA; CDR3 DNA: TGTGCCAGCAGTGAACAATCGACAGCCTATGGCTACACCTTC; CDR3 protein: CASSEQSTAYGYTF
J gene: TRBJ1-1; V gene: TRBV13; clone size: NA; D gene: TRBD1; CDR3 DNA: TGTGCCAGCAGCGCACAGGGGGCGCGCACTGAAGCTTTCTTT; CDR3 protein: CASSAQGARTEAFF
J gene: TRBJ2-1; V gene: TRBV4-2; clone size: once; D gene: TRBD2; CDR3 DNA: TGTGCCAGCAGCCAAGAAGATACTAGCGGGTTCAAGTTATGGAATGAGCAGTTCTTC; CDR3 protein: CASSQEDTSGFKLWNEQFF
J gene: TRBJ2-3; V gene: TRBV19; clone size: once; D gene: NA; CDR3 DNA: TGTGCCAGTAGTATCCGCAGGGCAGGAGATACGCAGTATTTT; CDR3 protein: CASSIRRAGDTQYF
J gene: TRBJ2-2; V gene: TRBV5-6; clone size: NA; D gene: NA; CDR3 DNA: TGTGCCAGCAGCTCGTACACCGGGGAGCTGTTTTTT; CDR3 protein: CASSSYTGELFF
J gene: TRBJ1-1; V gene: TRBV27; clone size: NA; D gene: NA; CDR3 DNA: TGTGCCAGCAGTTTATGCGCCCATCGGTTGAACACTGAAGCTTTCTTT; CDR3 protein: CASSLCAHRLNTEAFF
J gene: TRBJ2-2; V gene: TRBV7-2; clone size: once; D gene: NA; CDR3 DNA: TGTGCCAGCAGCCCTACTAGGGACACCGGGGAGCTGTTTTTT; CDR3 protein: CASSPTRDTGELFF
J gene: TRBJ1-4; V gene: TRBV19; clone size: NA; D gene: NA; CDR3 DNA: TGTGCCAGTACCGGGGTTGCGATATCAACTAATGAAAAACTGTTTTTT; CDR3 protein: CASTGVAISTNEKLFF
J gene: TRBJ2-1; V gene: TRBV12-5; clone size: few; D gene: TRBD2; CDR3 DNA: TGTGCTAGTGGTTTGTCACTAGCGGGAGGGTACAATGAGCAGTTCTTC; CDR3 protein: CASGLSLAGGYNEQFF
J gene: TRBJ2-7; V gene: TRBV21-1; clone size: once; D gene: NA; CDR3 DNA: TGTGCCGCGGGACAGGGCAAATACGAGCAGTACTTC; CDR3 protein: CAAGQGKYEQYF
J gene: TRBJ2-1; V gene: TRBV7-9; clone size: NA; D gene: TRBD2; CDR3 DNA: TGTGCCAGCAGCTTAGAGACCCGACTAGCGACCTACAATGAGCAGTTCTTC; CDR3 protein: CASSLETRLATYNEQFF
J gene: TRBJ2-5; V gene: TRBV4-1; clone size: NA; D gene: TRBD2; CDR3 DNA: TGCGCCAGCAGCAGACAGGCTAGCGGGAGAGGTGGGCAAGAGACCCAGTACTTC; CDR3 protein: CASSRQASGRGGQETQYF
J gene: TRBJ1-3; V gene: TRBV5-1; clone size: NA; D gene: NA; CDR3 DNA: TGCGCCAGCCAACAGGGTAATGGAAACACCATATATTTT; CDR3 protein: CASQQGNGNTIYF
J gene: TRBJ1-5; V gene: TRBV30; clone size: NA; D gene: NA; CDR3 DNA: TGTGCCTGGAGTGTCGCGGGGAATCAGCCCCAGCATTTT; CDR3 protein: CAWSVAGNQPQHF
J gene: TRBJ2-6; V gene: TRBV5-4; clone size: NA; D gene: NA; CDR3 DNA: TGTGCCAGCAGCTTTAAACAGCTACCTGGGGCCAACGTCCTGACTTTC; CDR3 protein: CASSFKQLPGANVLTF
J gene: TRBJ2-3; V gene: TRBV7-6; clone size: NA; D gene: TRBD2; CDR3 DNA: TGTGCCAGCAGCCCGTTCTCGGTGCGGGAGATTTCAGATACGCAGTATTTT; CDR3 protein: CASSPFSVREISDTQYF
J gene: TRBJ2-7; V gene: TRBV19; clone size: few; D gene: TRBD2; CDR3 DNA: TGTGCCAGTAGTGCCGGGACTAGCGGTTTTCTCCACTTC; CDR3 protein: CASSAGTSGFLHF
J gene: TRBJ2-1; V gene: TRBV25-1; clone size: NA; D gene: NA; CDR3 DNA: TGTGCCAGCAGTGACCAAACAACAGGGCCAGCCCTCTACAATGAGCAGTTCTTC; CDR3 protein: CASSDQTTGPALYNEQFF
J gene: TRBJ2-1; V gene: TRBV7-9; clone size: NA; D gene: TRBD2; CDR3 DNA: TGTGCCAGCAGCCCGTCGACAGTTCTAGCGGGAAATGAGCAGTTCTTC; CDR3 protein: CASSPSTVLAGNEQFF
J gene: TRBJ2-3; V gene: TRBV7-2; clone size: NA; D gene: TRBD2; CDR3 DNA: TGTGCCAGCAGCTTAAGCGGGAGGGACACAGATACGCAGTATTTT; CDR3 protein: CASSLSGRDTDTQYF
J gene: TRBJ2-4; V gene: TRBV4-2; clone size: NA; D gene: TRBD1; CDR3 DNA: TGTGCCAGCAGCCAAGAGGTACCGGGACAGGGAAGAACGAAAAACATTCAGTACTTC; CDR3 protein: CASSQEVPGQGRTKNIQYF
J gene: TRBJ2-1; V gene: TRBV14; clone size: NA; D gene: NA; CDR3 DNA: TGTGCCAGCAGCCAACGCAATGAGCAGTTCTTC; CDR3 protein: CASSQRNEQFF
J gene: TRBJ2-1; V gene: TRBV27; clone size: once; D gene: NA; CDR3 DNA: TGTGCCAGCAGTTTATACAGCTACAATGAGCAGTTCTTC; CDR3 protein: CASSLYSYNEQFF
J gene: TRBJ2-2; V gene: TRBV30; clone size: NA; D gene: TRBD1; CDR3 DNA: TGTGCCTGGGGCCGGGACAGCAACACCGGGGAGCTGTTTTTT; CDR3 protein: CAWGRDSNTGELFF
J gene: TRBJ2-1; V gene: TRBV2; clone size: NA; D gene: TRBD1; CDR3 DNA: TGTGCCAGCAGTAGGACAGGGGAACCCTACAATGAGCAGTTCTTC; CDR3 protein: CASSRTGEPYNEQFF
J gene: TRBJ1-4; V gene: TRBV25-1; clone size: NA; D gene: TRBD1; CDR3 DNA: TGTGCCAGCAGTGATTCCCGGGACAGGGTGAGTGAAAAACTGTTTTTT; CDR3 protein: CASSDSRDRVSEKLFF
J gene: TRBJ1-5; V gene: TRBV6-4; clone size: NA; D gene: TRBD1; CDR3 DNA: TGTGCCAGCAGTGAAGGGGCAGGGGGCGATCAGCCCCAGCATTTT; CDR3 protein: CASSEGAGGDQPQHF
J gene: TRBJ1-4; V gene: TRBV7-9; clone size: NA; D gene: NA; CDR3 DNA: TGTGCCAGCAGCTACATGGGGGCGGATGAAAAACTGTTTTTT; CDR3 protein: CASSYMGADEKLFF
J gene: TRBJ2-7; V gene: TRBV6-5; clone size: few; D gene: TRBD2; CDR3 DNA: TGTGCCAGCAGTCGTTTAGCGGGAGGGTTTTACGAGCAGTACTTC; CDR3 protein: CASSRLAGGFYEQYF
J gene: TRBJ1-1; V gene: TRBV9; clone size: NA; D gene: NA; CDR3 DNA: TGTGCCAGCAGCGTAGCCTGGGGGGGCACTGAAGCTTTCTTT; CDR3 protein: CASSVAWGGTEAFF